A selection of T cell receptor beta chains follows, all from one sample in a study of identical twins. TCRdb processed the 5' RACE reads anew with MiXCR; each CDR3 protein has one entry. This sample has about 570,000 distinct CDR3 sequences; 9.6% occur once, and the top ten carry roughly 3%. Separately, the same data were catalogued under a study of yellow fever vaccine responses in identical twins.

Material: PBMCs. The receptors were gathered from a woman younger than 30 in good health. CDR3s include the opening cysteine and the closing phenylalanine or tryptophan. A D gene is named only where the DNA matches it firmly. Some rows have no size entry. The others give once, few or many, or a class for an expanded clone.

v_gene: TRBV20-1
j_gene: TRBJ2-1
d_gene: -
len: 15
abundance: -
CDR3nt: TGCAGTGCTAGGGCTGTCATTAGCTCCTACAATGAGCAGTTCTTC
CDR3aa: CSARAVISSYNEQFF

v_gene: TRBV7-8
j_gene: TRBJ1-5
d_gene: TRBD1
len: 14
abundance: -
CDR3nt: TGTGCCAGCAGCCCGGACAGGGATCTTCAGCCCCAGCATTTT
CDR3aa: CASSPDRDLQPQHF

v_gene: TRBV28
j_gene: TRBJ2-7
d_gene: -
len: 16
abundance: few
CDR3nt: TGTGCCAGCAGGACCCCGGGGGGACAGGCTAGCTACGAGCAGTACTTC
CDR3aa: CASRTPGGQASYEQYF

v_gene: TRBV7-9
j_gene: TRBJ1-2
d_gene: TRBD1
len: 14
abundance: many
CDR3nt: TGTGCCAGCAGCCAGGACAGGGGGCTGTATGGCTACACCTTC
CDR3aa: CASSQDRGLYGYTF

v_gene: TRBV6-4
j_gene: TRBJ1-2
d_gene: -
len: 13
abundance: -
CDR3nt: TGTGCCAGCAGTACGGTGGGGGGTTATGGCTACACCTTC
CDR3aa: CASSTVGGYGYTF

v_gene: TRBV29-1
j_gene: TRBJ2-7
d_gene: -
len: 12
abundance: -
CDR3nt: TGCAGCTCTGGCGGGACGGTCGTTCGTGGGGACTTC
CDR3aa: CSSGGTVVRGDF

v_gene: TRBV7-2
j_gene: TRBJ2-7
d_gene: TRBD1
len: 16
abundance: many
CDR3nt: TGTGCCAGCAGCATCGCCCCTGGGACAGGGGGGGGGGAGCAGTACTTC
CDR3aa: CASSIAPGTGGGEQYF

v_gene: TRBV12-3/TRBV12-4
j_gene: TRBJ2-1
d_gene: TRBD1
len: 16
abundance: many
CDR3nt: TGTGCCAGCAGTCCGGGACAGGGATGGGTACGCAATGAGCAGTTCTTC
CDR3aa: CASSPGQGWVRNEQFF

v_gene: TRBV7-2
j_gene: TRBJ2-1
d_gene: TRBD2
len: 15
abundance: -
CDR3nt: TGTGCCAGCAGCTTAGAGACTAGCGGGTGGGGGGAGCAGTTCTTC
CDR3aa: CASSLETSGWGEQFF

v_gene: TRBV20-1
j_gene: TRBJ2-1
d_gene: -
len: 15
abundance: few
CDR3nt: TGCAGTGCCCCGACAGCCACATTTTCCTACAATGAGCAGTTCTTC
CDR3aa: CSAPTATFSYNEQFF

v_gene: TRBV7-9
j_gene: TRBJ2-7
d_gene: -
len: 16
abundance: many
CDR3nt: TGTGCCAGCAGCTCACCTACGGGGGCTGCAACCTACGAGCAGTACTTC
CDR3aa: CASSSPTGAATYEQYF

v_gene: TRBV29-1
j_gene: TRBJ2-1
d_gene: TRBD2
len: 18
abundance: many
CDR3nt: TGCAGCGTTGTACTTGGTGTGGCGGGGGGCTCTCGATACAATGAGCAGTTCTTC
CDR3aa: CSVVLGVAGGSRYNEQFF

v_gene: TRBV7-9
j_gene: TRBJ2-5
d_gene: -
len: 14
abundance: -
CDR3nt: TGTGCCAGCAGCTTAATCAGGGCCCGGGAGACCCAGTACTTC
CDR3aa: CASSLIRARETQYF

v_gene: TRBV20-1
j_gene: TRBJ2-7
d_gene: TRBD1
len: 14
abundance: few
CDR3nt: TGCAGTGCTAGAGAGACAGGGGGTGTCAACGAGCAGTACTTC
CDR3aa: CSARETGGVNEQYF

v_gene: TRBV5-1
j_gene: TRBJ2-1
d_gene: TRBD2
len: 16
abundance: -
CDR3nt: TGCGCCAGCAGCTTGGCCCTAGCGGGGGGCGTCAATGAGCAGTTCTTC
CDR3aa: CASSLALAGGVNEQFF

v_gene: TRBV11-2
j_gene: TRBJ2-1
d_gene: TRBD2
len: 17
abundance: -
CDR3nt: TGTGCCAGCAGCTCGTTAGGATTAGCGGGAGGATACAATGAGCAGTTCTTC
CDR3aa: CASSSLGLAGGYNEQFF

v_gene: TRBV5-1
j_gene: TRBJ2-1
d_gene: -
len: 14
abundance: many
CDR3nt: TGTGCCAGCAGCTCCGGGACGACCTACAATGAGCAGTTCTTC
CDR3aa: CASSSGTTYNEQFF

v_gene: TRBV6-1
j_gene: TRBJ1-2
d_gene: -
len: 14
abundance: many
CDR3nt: TGTGCCAGCCAGCGTGGTTACAATAACTATGGCTACACCTTC
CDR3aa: CASQRGYNNYGYTF

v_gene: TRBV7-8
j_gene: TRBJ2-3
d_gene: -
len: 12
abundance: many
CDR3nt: TGTGCCAGCAGCGAGAGCACAGATACGCAGTATTTT
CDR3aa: CASSESTDTQYF

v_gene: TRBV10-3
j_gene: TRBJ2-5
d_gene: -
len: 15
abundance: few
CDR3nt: TGTGCCATCAGTGAGTCCCGGGACTACCAAGAGACCCAGTACTTC
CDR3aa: CAISESRDYQETQYF

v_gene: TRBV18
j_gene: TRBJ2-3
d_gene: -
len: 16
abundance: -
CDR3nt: TGTGCCAGCTCACCACTGCGACTTACTGACACAGATACGCAGTATTTT
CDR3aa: CASSPLRLTDTDTQYF

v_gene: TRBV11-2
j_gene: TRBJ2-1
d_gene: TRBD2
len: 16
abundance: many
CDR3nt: TGTGCCAGCAGCTCCGGGACTAGCGGAACCTACAATGAGCAGTTCTTC
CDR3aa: CASSSGTSGTYNEQFF

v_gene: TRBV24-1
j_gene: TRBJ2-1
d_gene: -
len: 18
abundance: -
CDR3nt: TGTGCCACCAGTGATCTTCCTCGACAGAGGAGCTCCTACAATGAGCAGTTCTTC
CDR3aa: CATSDLPRQRSSYNEQFF

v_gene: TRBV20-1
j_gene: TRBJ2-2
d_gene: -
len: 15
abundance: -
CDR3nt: TGCTGTGCTAGAGAGCTCAATCCTACCGGCGGGGAGCTGTTTTTT
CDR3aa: CCARELNPTGGELFF

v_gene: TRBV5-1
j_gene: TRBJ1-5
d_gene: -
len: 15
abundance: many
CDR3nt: TGCGCCAGCAGCTTGGGGCAGAACGGTAATCAGCCCCAGCATTTT
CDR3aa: CASSLGQNGNQPQHF

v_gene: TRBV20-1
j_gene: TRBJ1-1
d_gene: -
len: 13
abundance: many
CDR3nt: TGCAGTGCCCAGGGACTGACGAACACTGAAGCTTTCTTT
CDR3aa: CSAQGLTNTEAFF

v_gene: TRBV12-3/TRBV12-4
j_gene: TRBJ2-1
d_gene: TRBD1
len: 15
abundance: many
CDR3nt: TGTGCCAGCAGTGTCCGGGACAGGACCTACAATGAGCAGTTCTTC
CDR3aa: CASSVRDRTYNEQFF

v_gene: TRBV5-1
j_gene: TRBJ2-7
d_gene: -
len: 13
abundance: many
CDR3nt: TGCGCCAGCAGCAAGGACGGCTCCTACGAGCAGTACTTC
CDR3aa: CASSKDGSYEQYF

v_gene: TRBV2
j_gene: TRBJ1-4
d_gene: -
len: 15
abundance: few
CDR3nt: TGTGCCAGCAGCCCAGGGACGGTTACCAATGAAAAACTGTTTTTT
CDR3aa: CASSPGTVTNEKLFF

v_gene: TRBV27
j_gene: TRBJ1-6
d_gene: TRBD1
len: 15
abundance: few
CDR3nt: TGTGCCAGCAGTCCAGCCGGGACAGCAAATTCACCCCTCCACTTT
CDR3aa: CASSPAGTANSPLHF

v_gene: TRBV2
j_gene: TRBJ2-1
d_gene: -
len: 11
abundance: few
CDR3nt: TGTGCCAGCAGGTTGATAGAGGAGCAGTTCTTC
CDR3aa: CASRLIEEQFF

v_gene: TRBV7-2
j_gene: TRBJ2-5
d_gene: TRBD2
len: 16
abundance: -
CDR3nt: TGTGCCAGCAGCTTAGATCTCACAGCGGGGATGGAGACCCAGTACTTC
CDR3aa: CASSLDLTAGMETQYF

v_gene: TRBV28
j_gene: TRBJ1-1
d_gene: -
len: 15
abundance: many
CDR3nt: TGTGCCAGCAGTTTATCGGGCCGGCGGAACACTGAAGCTTTCTTT
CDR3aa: CASSLSGRRNTEAFF

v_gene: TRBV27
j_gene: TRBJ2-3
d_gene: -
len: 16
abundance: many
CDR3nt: TGTGCCAGCAGTTCCCTCAGGGGATCTAGCACAGATACGCAGTATTTT
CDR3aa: CASSSLRGSSTDTQYF

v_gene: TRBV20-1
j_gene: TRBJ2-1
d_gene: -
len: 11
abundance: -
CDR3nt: TGCAGTGCCAGTAGACTTACTGAGCAGTTCTTC
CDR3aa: CSASRLTEQFF

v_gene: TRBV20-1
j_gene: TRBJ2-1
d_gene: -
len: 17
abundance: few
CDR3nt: TGCAGTGCGACCATGCCCAGACAGACAAGCTCCTACAATGAGCAGTTCTTC
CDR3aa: CSATMPRQTSSYNEQFF

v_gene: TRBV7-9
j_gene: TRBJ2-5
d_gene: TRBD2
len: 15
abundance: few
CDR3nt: TGTGCCAGCAGCATCGGGGCGGGAGGAAGAGAGACCCAGTACTTC
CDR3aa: CASSIGAGGRETQYF

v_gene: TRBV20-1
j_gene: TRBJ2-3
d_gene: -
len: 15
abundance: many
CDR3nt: TGCAGTGCTATCAGACCTACATCCAGCACAGATACGCAGTATTTT
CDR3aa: CSAIRPTSSTDTQYF

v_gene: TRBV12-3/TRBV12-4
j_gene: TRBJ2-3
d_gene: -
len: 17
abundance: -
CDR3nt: TGTGCCAGCAGTTTCCTACCACCAAGCACGTACACAGATACGCAGTATTTT
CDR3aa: CASSFLPPSTYTDTQYF

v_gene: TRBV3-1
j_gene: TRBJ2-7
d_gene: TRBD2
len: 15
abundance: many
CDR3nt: TGTGCCAGCAGCCCAAGCGGGGGCAGAACCTACGAGCAGTACTTC
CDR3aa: CASSPSGGRTYEQYF

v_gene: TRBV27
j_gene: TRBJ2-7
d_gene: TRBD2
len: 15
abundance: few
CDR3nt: TGTGCCAGCACCCCAACGGGGGGGGCCTCCTACGAGCAGTACTTC
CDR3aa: CASTPTGGASYEQYF

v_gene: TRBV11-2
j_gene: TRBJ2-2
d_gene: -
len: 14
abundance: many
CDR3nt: TGTGCCAGCAGCTTACTCCGAAACACCGGGGAGCTGTTTTTT
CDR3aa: CASSLLRNTGELFF

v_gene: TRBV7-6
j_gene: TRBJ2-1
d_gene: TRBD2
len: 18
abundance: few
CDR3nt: TGTGCCAGCAGCTTTGGACTAGCGGGAGTAAATTCCTACAATGAGCAGTTCTTC
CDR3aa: CASSFGLAGVNSYNEQFF

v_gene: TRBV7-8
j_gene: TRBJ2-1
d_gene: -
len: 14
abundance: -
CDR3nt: TGTGCCAGCAGCTCAGCTCCAATCAACAATGATCAGTTCTTC
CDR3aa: CASSSAPINNDQFF

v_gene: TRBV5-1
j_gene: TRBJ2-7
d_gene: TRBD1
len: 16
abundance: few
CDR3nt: TGCGCCAGCAGCTACGTGTGGGACAGGGGGATATACGAGCAGTACTTC
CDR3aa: CASSYVWDRGIYEQYF

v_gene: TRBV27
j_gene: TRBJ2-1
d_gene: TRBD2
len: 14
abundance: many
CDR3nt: TGTGCCAGACCGACTAGCGTCGCCTACAATGAGCAGTTCTTC
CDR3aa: CARPTSVAYNEQFF